These 11 T cell receptor beta chains share one sample of origin, sequenced in a study of beta chain features in type 1 diabetes. Every bit of the isolated RNA underwent reverse transcription, so sequencing read expressed TCRB transcripts. Produced via immunoSEQ multiplex PCR; TCRdb's table is partial and in-frame only. The top ten clones hold 0.6% to 0.85% of a sample with about 130,000 clones, about a tenth of them seen once. The sample taken for sequencing was central memory CD4+ T cells from blood. These receptors were taken from a man aged 18 to 30 in good health.

The CDR3 loop reads CASSLRSGGLDTQYF. The CDR3, as DNA: TGTGCCAGCAGCTTAAGGAGCGGGGGACTGGATACGCAGTATTTT. This chain uses TRBV7-6 with TRBJ2-3, with 8 positions matching TRBD2. The germline V gene has CDR1 SGHVS and CDR2 FNYEAQ. CDR3 length: 15 residues. V lost 2 bases and J lost 6; bases outside the gene matches: 7.

This clone showed up just a few times. The chain couples TRBV5-4 to TRBJ2-3, with 7 bases fitting TRBD1. The CDR3 length is 13 residues. Germline V lookup: CDR1 SGHNT, CDR2 YYREEE (reference sequence). V dropped 4 bases and J dropped 14; count of bases not matched to a gene: 13. The CDR3 nucleotides read TGTGCCAGCAGCACTACGGACAGGCTTCAGGTGTATTTT. Translated, it gives CASSTTDRLQVYF.

The chain carries TRBV15 and TRBJ1-1, with a possible D match to TRBD1 (5 bases). The CDR3 sequence is 13 residues long. In germline, CDR1 is LNHNV, CDR2 YYDKDF (reference sequence). V was shortened by 5 bases and J by 1 base, with 8 bases between the two germline ends. The CDR3 is CATSQTGNTEAFF. The CDR3 DNA follows: TGTGCCACCAGCCAAACAGGGAACACTGAAGCTTTCTTT.

Only a few counts were recorded for this clone. This chain joins TRBV6-5 and TRBJ2-7; 8 bases are a match to TRBD1. V trimming: 3 bases; J trimming: 3 bases; junction bases outside the gene matches: 7. The germline CDR1 and CDR2 sequences are MNHEY and SVGAGI. The CDR3 contains 15 residues. The CDR3 DNA reads TGTGCCAGCAGTTATGGGGGGACAGGAAACTACGAGCAGTACTTC. As protein: CASSYGGTGNYEQYF.

This clone was detected only a few times. V gene TRBV11-2 combines with J gene TRBJ2-5; weak D call: TRBD2 (6 bases). Germline V gene data show CDR1 as SGHAT and CDR2 as FQNNGV. Trimming took off 4 bases at V and 3 bases at J, with 18 bases between the two ends. The CDR3 sequence is 16 residues long. CDR3 protein: CASSSDLSGQKETQYF. CDR3 in DNA: TGTGCCAGCAGCTCGGATCTTAGCGGACAAAAAGAGACCCAGTACTTC.

V usage is TRBV9 and J usage is TRBJ2-7; 7 bases are a match to TRBD2. Per the germline V gene, CDR1 is SGDLS and CDR2 is YYNGEE. The CDR3 runs to 16 residues. J lost 2 bases, V lost 0 bases, and 8 bases had no gene match. In DNA form, the CDR3 reads TGTGCCAGCAGCGTAGGCCAAGCGGGGTTACCCTACGAGCAGTACTTC. As protein: CASSVGQAGLPYEQYF.

This clone was seen a few times. The gene calls are TRBV23-1 and TRBJ1-4; D possibly corresponds to TRBD1 (6 bases). TRBV23-1 is flagged as an ORF with uncertain function. The CDR3 totals 20 residues. The germline V and J ends were trimmed by 0 bases and 0 bases, with 20 bases remaining between them. The CDR3 nucleotides are TGCGCCAGCAGTCAATCCAGTGCCGGGACATTCAACGCAACTAATGAAAAACTGTTTTTT. It yields the protein CASSQSSAGTFNATNEKLFF.

The V call is TRBV4-3, the J call TRBJ2-6, with a tentative D call TRBD2 (6 bases). V lost 4 bases and J 2 bases, leaving 9 bases between the germline ends. The CDR3 extends over 15 amino acids. Germline assignment: CDR1 LGHNA and CDR2 YSLEER. CDR3 in amino acids: CASSPPGAGANVLTF. DNA for the CDR3: TGCGCCAGCAGCCCCCCGGGGGCTGGGGCCAACGTCCTGACTTTC.

This clone was found once. This chain uses TRBV7-6 with TRBJ1-5, with D uncertain. Trimming removed 4 bases from V and 4 bases from J, with 11 bases in between. Per the germline V gene, CDR1 is SGHVS and CDR2 is FNYEAQ. This CDR3 region has 14 residues. The CDR3 DNA is TGTGCCAGCAGCTCAGCGCGGGGAAATCAGCCCCAGCATTTT. This codes for CASSSARGNQPQHF.

This clone was detected a few times. CDR3 in DNA: TGTGCCAGCAGAATTGACAGGGGCGCCACTGAAGCTTTCTTT. This sequence encodes CASRIDRGATEAFF. This sequence joins TRBV6-5 and TRBJ1-1, with 8 bases aligning to TRBD1. Germline lookup yields CDR1 MNHEY and CDR2 SVGAGI. CDR3 length equals 14 residues. V was clipped by 6 bases and J by 4 bases; unmatched bases: 7.

In its sample, this clone was seen many times. This chain links TRBV7-9 with TRBJ2-3; 11 bases line up with TRBD1. The CDR3 is 14 residues long. Germline V gene data show CDR1 as SEHNR and CDR2 as FQNEAQ (reference sequence). The trim removed 5 bases at V and 4 bases at J, leaving 2 bases unmatched. CDR3 residues: CASSPGQGADTQYF. The CDR3 DNA sequence: TGTGCCAGCAGCCCGGGACAGGGGGCAGATACGCAGTATTTT. Using reference TRBV7-9 and TRBJ2-3 for the parts outside the CDR3, the full variable domain is DTGVSQNPRHKITKRGQNVTFRCDPISEHNRLYWYRQTLGQGPEFLTYFQNEAQLEKSRLLSDRFSAERPKGSFSTLEIQRTEQGDSAMYLCASSPGQGADTQYFGPGTRLTVL.